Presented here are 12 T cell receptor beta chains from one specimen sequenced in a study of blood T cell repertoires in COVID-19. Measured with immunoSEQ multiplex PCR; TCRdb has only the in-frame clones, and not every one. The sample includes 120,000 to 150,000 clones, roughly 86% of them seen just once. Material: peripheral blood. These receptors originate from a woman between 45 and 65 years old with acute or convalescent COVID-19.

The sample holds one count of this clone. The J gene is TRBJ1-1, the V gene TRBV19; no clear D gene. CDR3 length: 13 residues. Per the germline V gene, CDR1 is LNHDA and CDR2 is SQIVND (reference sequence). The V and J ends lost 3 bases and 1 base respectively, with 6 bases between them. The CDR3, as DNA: TGTGCCAGTAGTATGGCCTGGAACACTGAAGCTTTCTTT. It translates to CASSMAWNTEAFF.

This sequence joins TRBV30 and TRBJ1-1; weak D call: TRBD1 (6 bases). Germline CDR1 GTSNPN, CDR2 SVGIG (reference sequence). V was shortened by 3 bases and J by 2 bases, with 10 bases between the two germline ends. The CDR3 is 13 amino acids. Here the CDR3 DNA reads TGTGCCTGGAGGATACAGGGAAACACTGAAGCTTTCTTT. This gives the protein CAWRIQGNTEAFF.

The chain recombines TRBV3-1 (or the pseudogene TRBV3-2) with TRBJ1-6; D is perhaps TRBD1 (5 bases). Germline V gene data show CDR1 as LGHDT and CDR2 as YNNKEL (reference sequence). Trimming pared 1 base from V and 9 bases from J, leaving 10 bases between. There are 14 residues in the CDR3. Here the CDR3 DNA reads TGTGCCAGCAGCCAAGGGGAGGGGAGTTCACCCCTCCACTTT. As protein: CASSQGEGSSPLHF.

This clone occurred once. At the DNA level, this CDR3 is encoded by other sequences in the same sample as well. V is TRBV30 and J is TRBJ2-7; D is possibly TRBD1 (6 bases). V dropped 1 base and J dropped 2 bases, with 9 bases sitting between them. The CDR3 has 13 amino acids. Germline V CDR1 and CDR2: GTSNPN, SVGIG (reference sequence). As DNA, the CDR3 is TGTGCCTGGAGTGGCACAGGGACCTACGAGCAGTACTTC. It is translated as CAWSGTGTYEQYF. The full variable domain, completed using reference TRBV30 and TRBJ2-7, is SQTIHQWPATLVQPVGSPLSLECTVEGTSNPNLYWYRQAAGRGLQLLFYSVGIGQISSEVPQNLSASRPQDRQFILSSKKLLLSDSGFYLCAWSGTGTYEQYFGPGTRLTVT.

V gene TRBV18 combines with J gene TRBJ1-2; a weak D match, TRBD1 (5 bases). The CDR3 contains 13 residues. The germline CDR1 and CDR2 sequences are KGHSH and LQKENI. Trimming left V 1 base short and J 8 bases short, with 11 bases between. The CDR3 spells CASSPQTDFGYTF. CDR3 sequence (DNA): TGTGCCAGCTCACCACAGACAGATTTCGGCTACACCTTC.

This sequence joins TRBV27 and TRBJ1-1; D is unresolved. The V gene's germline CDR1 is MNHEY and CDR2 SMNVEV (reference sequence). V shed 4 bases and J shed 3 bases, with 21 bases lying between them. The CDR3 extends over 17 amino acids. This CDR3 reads CASSSPSRGGSHTEAFF. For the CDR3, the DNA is TGTGCCAGCAGTTCCCCCAGCCGGGGAGGCTCGCACACTGAAGCTTTCTTT.

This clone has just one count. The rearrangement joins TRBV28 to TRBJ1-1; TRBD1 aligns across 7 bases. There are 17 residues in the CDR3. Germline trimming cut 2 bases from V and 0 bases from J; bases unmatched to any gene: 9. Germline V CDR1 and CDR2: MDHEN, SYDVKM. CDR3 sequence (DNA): TGTGCCAGCAGTTTACCATCGACAGGGCGGATGAACACTGAAGCTTTCTTT. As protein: CASSLPSTGRMNTEAFF.

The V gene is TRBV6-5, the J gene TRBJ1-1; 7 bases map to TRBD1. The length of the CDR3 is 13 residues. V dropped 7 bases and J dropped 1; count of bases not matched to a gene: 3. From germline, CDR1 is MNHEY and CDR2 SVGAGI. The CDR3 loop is CASNRGQNTEAFF. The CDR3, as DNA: TGTGCCAGCAACAGGGGACAGAACACTGAAGCTTTCTTT.

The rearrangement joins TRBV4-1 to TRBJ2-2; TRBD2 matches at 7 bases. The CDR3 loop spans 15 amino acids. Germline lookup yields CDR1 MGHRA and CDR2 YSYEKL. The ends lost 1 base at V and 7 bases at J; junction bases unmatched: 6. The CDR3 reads CASSQVRLAFGELFF. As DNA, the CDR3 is TGCGCCAGCAGCCAAGTGCGACTAGCCTTCGGGGAGCTGTTTTTT.

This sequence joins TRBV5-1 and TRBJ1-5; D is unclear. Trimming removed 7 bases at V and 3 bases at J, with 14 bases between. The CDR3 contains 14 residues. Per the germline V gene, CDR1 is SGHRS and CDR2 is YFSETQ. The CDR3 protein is CASRLGDLNQPQHF. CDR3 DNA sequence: TGCGCCAGCCGCCTGGGAGATCTCAATCAGCCCCAGCATTTT.

The DNA of the CDR3 is TGTGCCAGCAGCTCCGGGACAGGGGCCGAGCAGTACTTC. This translates into CASSSGTGAEQYF. The V call is TRBV7-7, the J call TRBJ2-7; 10 nucleotides align to TRBD1. With 4 bases clipped from V and 6 bases from J, the junction kept 3 bases outside the gene matches. The germline V gene encodes CDR1 SSHAT and CDR2 FNYEAQ (reference sequence). The CDR3 extends over 13 amino acids.

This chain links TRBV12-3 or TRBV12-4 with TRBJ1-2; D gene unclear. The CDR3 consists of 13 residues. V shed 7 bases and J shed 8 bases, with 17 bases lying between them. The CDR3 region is CASTPSRGSGYTF. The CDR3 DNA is TGTGCCAGCACCCCGAGTCGGGGATCCGGCTACACCTTC.